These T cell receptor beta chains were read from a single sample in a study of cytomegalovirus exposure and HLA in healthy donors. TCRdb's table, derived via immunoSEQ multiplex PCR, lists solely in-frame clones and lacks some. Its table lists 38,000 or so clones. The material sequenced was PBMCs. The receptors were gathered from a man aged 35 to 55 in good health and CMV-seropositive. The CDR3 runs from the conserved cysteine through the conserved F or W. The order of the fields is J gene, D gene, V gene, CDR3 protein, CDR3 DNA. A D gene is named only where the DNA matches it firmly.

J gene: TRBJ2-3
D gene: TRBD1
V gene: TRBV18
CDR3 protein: CASSRTTGARTDTQYF
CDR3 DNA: TGTGCCAGCTCACGCACTACAGGGGCGCGGACAGATACGCAGTATTTT

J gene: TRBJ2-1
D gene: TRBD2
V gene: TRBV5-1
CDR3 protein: CASSWEGPPNRFF
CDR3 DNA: TGCGCCAGCAGCTGGGAGGGACCCCCTAATCGGTTCTTC

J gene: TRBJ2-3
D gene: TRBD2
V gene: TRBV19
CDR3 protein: CASSTVGGGTDTQYF
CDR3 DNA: TGTGCCAGTAGTACTGTGGGAGGGGGCACAGATACGCAGTATTTT

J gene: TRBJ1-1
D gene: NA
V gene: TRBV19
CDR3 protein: CASSPHGQPNTEAFF
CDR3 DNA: TGTGCCAGTAGTCCTCACGGACAGCCGAACACTGAAGCTTTCTTT

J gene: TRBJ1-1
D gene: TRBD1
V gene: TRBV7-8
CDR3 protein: CASTPISDRGKAFF
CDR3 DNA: TGTGCCAGCACCCCCATATCGGACAGGGGAAAAGCTTTCTTT

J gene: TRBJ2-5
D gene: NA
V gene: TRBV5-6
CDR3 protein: CASSRPGGYQETQYF
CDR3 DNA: TGTGCCAGCAGCCGGCCAGGGGGGTACCAAGAGACCCAGTACTTC

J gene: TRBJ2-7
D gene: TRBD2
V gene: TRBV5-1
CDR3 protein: CASSIGTSSHEQYF
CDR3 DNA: TGCGCCAGCAGCATTGGGACTAGCAGCCACGAGCAGTACTTC

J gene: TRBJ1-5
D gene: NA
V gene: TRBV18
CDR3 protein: CASSREDSNQPQHF
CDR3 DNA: TGTGCCAGCTCCCGAGAAGATAGCAATCAGCCCCAGCATTTT

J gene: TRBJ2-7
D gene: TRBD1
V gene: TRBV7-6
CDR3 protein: CASTPSGTGISEQYF
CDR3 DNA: TGTGCCAGCACCCCCTCCGGGACAGGGATATCCGAGCAGTACTTC

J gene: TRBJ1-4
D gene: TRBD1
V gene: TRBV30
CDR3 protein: CAWREQGADEKLFF
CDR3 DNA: TGTGCCTGGAGAGAACAGGGGGCGGACGAAAAACTGTTTTTT

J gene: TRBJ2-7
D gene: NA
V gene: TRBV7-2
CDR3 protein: CASSLAPPPNEQYF
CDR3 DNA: TGTGCCAGCAGCTTAGCGCCCCCCCCCAACGAGCAGTACTTC

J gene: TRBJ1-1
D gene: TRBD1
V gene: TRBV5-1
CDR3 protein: CASSQQGAGTEAFF
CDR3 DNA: TGCGCCAGCAGCCAGCAGGGGGCCGGAACTGAAGCTTTCTTT

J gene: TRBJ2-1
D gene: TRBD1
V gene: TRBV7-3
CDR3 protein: CASSLTGQGYNEQFF
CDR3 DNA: TGTGCCAGCAGCTTAACAGGACAGGGCTACAATGAGCAGTTCTTC

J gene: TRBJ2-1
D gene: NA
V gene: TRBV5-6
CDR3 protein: CASRLGLNNEQFF
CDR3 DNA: TGTGCCAGCAGACTCGGACTCAACAATGAGCAGTTCTTC

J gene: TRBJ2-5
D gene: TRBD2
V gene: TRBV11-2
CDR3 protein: CASSFFGREIETQYF
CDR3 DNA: TGTGCCAGCAGCTTTTTCGGGCGGGAGATAGAGACCCAGTACTTC

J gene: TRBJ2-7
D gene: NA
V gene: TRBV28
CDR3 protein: CASRSGGSFSYEQYF
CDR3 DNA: TGTGCCAGCAGGTCAGGTGGTTCTTTTTCCTACGAGCAGTACTTC

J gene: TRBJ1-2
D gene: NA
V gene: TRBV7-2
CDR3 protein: CASSRQRVGYTF
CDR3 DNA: TGTGCCAGCAGCCGTCAACGGGTTGGCTACACCTTC

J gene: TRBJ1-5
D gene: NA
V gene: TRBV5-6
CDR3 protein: CASSSEGGHQPQHF
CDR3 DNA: TGTGCCAGCAGCTCCGAGGGGGGGCATCAGCCCCAGCATTTT

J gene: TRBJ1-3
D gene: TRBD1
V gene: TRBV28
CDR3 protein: CASSPGDRGDTIYF
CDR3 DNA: TGTGCCAGCAGCCCCGGGGACAGGGGTGACACCATATATTTT

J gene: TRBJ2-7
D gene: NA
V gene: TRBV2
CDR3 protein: CASTPEGDEQYF
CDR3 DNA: TGTGCCAGCACTCCCGAAGGGGACGAGCAGTACTTC

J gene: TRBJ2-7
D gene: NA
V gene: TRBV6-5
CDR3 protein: CASSGLEVPYEQYF
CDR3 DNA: TGTGCCAGCAGTGGCCTCGAGGTACCCTACGAGCAGTACTTC

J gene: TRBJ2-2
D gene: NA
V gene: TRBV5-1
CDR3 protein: CASSLDRPNTGELFF
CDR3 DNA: TGCGCCAGCAGCTTAGACAGACCGAACACCGGGGAGCTGTTTTTT

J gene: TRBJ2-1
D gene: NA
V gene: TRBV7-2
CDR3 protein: CASSLAQAYNEQFF
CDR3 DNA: TGTGCCAGCAGCTTAGCACAAGCCTACAATGAGCAGTTCTTC

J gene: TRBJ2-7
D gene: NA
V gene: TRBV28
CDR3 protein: CASSSDSIPQNF
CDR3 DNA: TGTGCCAGCAGCTCGGACAGTATTCCGCAGAACTTC

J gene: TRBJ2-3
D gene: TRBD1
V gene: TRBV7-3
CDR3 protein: CASSDRGQGGDTQYF
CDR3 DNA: TGTGCCAGCAGCGACAGGGGACAGGGAGGAGATACGCAGTATTTT

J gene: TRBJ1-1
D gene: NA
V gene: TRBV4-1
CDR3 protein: CASSQDRGVNTEAFF
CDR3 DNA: TGCGCCAGCAGCCAAGATCGCGGGGTGAACACTGAAGCTTTCTTT

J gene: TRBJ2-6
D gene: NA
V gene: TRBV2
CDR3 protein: CASRRGFIASGANVLTF
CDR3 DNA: TGTGCCAGCAGAAGGGGGTTTATTGCGTCTGGGGCCAACGTCCTGACTTTC

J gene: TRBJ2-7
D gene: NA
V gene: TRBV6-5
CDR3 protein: CASRSGWEQYF
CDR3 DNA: TGTGCCAGCAGATCAGGCTGGGAGCAGTACTTC

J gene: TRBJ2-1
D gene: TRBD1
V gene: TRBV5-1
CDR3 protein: CASSPQGPLNEQFF
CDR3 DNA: TGCGCCAGCAGCCCACAGGGGCCCTTGAATGAGCAGTTCTTC

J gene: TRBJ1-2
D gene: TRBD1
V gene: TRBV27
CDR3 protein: CATQTGGSGYTF
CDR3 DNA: TGTGCCACCCAGACAGGGGGAAGTGGCTACACCTTC

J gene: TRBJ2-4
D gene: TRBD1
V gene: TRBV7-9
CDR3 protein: CASSPGQGINIQYF
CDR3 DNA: TGTGCCAGCAGCCCGGGACAGGGGATAAACATTCAGTACTTC

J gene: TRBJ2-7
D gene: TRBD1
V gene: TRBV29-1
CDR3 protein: CSVSPGTGLREQYF
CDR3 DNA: TGCAGCGTTTCTCCCGGGACAGGCCTTCGCGAGCAGTACTTC

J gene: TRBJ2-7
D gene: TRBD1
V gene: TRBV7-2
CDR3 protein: CASRRKGQESSYEQYF
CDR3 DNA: TGTGCCAGCAGGAGGAAAGGACAGGAGAGCTCCTACGAGCAGTACTTC

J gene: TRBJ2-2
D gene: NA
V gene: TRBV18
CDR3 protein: CASSQSGQFANTGELFF
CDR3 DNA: TGTGCCAGCTCACAATCCGGACAGTTCGCGAACACCGGGGAGCTGTTTTTT

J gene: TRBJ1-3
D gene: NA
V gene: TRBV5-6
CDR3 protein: CASSSGSSGNTIYF
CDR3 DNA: TGTGCCAGCAGCTCGGGGAGCTCTGGAAACACCATATATTTT

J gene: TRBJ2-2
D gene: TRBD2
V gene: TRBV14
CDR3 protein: CASSHIPLRTSGSGGTGELFF
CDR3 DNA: TGTGCCAGCAGCCATATTCCTCTTAGGACTAGCGGGAGTGGAGGCACCGGGGAGCTGTTTTTT

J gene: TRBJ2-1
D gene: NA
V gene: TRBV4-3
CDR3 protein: CASSLGVGSYNEQFF
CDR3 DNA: TGCGCCAGCAGCCTAGGGGTGGGCTCCTACAATGAGCAGTTCTTC

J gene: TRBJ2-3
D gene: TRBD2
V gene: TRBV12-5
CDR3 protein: CASGPRGEHYTQYF
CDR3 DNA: TGTGCTAGTGGGCCCCGGGGGGAGCACTATACGCAGTATTTT

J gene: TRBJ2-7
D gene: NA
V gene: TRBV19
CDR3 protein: CASKSNGAYEQYF
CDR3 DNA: TGTGCCAGTAAAAGCAACGGAGCCTACGAGCAGTACTTC

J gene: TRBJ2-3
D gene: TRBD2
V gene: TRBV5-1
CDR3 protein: CASSLAGTSGTDTQYF
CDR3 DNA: TGCGCCAGCAGCTTGGCCGGGACTAGCGGCACAGATACGCAGTATTTT

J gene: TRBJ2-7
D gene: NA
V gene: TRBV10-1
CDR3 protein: CASSARLAYEQYF
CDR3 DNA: TGCGCCAGCAGTGCGAGACTAGCCTACGAGCAGTACTTC

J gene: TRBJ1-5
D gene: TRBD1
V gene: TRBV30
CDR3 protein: CAWRETGFGNQPQHF
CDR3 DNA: TGTGCCTGGAGGGAGACAGGGTTCGGCAATCAGCCCCAGCATTTT

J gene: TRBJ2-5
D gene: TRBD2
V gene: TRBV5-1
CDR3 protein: CASSLALAGGGETQYF
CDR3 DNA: TGCGCCAGCAGCTTGGCGTTAGCGGGAGGGGGAGAGACCCAGTACTTC

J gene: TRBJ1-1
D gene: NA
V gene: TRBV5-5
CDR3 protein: CASSWEGDGTEAFF
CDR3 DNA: TGTGCCAGCAGCTGGGAGGGGGACGGAACTGAAGCTTTCTTT